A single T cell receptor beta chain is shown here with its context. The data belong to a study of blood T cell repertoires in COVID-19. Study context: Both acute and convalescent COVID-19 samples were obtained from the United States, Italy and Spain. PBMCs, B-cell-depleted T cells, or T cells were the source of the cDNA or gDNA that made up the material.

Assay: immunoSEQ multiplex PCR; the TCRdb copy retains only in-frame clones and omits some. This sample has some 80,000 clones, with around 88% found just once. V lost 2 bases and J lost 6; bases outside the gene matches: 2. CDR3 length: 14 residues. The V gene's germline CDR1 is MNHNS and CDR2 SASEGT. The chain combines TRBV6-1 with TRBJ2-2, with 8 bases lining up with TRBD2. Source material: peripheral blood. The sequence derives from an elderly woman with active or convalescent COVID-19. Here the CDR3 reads CASSEQTSAGELFF. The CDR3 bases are TGTGCCAGCAGTGAACAGACTAGCGCCGGGGAGCTGTTTTTT.